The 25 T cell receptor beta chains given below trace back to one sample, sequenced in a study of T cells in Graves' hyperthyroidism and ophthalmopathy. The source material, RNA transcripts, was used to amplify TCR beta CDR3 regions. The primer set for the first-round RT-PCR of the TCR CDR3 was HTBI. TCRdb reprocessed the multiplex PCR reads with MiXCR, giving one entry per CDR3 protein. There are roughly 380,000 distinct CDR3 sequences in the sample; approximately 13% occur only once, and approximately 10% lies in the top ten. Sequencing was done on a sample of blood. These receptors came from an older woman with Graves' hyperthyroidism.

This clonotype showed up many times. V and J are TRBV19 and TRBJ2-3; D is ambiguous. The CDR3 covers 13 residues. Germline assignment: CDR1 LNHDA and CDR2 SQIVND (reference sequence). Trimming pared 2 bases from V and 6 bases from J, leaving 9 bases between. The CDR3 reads CASSISSRDTQYF. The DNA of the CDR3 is TGTGCCAGTAGTATATCATCGCGGGATACGCAGTATTTT.

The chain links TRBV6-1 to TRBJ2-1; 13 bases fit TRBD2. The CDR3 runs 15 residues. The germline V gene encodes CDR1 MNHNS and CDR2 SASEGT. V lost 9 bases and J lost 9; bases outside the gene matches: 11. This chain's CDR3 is CASRSGTSGAGEQFF. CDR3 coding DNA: TGTGCCAGTCGCTCCGGGACTAGCGGGGCGGGTGAGCAGTTCTTC.

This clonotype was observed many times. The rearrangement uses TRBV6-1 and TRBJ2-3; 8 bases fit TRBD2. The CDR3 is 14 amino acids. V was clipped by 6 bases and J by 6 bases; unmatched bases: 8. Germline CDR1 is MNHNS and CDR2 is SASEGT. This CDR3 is CASSERGLVDTQYF. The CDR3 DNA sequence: TGTGCCAGCAGCGAGCGGGGGCTCGTGGATACGCAGTATTTT.

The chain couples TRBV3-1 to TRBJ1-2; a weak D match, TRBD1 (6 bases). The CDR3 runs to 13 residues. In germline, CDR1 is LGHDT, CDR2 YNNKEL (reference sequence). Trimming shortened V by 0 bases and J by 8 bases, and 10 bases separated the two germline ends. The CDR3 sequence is CASSQEIGGGYTF. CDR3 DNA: TGTGCCAGCAGCCAAGAAATCGGGGGCGGCTACACCTTC. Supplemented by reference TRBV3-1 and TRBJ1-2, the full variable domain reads DTAVSQTPKYLVTQMGNDKSIKCEQNLGHDTMYWYKQDSKKFLKIMFSYNNKELIINETVPNRFSPKSPDKAHLNLHINSLELGDSAVYFCASSQEIGGGYTFGSGTRLTVV.

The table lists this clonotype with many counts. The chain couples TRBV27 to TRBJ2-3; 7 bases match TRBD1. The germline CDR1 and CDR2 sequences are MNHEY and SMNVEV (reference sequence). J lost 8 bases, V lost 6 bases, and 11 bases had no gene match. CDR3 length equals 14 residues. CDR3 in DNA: TGTGCCAGCAGACTCCTCGACAGGGCGGGTACGCAGTATTTT. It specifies CASRLLDRAGTQYF.

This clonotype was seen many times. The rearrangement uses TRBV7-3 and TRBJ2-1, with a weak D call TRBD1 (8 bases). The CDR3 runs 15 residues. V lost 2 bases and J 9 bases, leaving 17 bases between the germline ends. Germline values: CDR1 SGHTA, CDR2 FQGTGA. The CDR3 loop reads CASSLFPAGQAEQFF. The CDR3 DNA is TGTGCCAGCAGCTTATTCCCAGCGGGACAGGCTGAGCAGTTCTTC. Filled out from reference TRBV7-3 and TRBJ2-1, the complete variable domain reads GAGVSQTPSNKVTEKGKYVELRCDPISGHTALYWYRQSLGQGPEFLIYFQGTGAADDSGLPNDRFFAVRPEGSVSTLKIQRTERGDSAVYLCASSLFPAGQAEQFFGPGTRLTVL.

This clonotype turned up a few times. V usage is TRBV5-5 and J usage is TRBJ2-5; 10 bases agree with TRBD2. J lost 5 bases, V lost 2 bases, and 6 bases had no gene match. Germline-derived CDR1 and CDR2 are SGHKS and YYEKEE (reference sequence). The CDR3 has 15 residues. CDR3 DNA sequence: TGTGCCAGCAGCTTTTCTAGCGGGAGTTTGGAGACCCAGTACTTC. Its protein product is CASSFSSGSLETQYF.

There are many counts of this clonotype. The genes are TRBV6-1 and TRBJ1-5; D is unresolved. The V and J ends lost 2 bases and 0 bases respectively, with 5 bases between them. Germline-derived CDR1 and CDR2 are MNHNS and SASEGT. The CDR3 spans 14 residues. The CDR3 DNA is TGTGCCAGCAGTGAAAGTGGTAGCAATCAGCCCCAGCATTTT. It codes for CASSESGSNQPQHF.

Written as DNA, the CDR3 is TGTGCCAGCAGCTTTCGGGGACAGCCATCTGGGGCCAACGTCCTGACTTTC. This gives the protein CASSFRGQPSGANVLTF. The J gene is TRBJ2-6, the V gene TRBV9; 7 bases line up with TRBD1. CDR3 length: 17 amino acids. The V gene end was trimmed by 4 bases and the J gene end by 1 base; junction bases not matched to a gene: 8. Germline CDR1 SGDLS, CDR2 YYNGEE.

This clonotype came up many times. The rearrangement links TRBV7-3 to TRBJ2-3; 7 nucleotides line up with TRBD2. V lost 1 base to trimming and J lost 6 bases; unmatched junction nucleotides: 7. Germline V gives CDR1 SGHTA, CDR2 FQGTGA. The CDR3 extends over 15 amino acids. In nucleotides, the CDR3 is TGTGCCAGCAGCTTAAGCGGGAGCCCCCCCGATACGCAGTATTTT. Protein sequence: CASSLSGSPPDTQYF.

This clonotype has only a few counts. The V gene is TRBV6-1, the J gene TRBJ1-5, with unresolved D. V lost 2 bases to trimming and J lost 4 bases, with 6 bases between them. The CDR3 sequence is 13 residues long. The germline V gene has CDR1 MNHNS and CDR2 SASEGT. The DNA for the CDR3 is TGTGCCAGCAGTGAAATGGTGAATCAGCCCCAGCATTTT. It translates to CASSEMVNQPQHF.

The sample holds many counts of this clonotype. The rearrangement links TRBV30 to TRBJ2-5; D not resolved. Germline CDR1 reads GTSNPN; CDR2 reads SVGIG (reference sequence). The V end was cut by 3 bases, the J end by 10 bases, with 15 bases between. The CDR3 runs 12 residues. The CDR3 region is CAWSRTSTDQYF. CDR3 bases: TGTGCCTGGAGCCGGACCAGTACGGACCAGTACTTC. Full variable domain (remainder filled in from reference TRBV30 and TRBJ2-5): SQTIHQWPATLVQPVGSPLSLECTVEGTSNPNLYWYRQAAGRGLQLLFYSVGIGQISSEVPQNLSASRPQDRQFILSSKKLLLSDSGFYLCAWSRTSTDQYFGPGTRLLVL.

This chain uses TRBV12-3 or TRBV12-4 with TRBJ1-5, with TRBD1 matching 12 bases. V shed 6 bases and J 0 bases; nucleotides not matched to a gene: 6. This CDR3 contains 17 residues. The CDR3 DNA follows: TGTGCCAGCAGCGGGACAGGGGGCGCGTATAGCAATCAGCCCCAGCATTTT. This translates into CASSGTGGAYSNQPQHF.

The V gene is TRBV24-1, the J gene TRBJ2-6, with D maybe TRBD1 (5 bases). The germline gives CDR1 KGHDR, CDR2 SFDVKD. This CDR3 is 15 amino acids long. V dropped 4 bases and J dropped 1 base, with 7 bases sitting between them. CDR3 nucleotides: TGTGCCACCAGTGAGGGGCCTTCTGGGGCCAACGTCCTGACTTTC. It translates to CATSEGPSGANVLTF.

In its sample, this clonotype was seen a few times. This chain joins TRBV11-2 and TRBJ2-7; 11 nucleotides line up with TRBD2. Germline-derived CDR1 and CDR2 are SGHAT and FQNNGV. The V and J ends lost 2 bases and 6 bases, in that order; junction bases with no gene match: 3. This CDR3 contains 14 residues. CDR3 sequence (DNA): TGTGCCAGCAGCTTAAACCTAGCGGGAGGCGAGCAGTACTTC. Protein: CASSLNLAGGEQYF.

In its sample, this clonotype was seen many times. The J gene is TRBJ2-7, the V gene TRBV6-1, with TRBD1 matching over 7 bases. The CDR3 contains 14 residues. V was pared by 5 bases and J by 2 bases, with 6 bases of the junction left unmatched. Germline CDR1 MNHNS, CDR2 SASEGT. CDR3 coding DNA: TGTGCCAGCAGTTTAACAGGGGCAACCTACGAGCAGTACTTC. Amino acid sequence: CASSLTGATYEQYF.

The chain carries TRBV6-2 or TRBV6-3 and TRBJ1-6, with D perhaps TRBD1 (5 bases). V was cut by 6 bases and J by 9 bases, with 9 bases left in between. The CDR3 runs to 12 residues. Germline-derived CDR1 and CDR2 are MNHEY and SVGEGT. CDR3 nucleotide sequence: TGTGCCAGCAGCCCAGGGATTTCACCCCTCCACTTT. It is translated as CASSPGISPLHF.

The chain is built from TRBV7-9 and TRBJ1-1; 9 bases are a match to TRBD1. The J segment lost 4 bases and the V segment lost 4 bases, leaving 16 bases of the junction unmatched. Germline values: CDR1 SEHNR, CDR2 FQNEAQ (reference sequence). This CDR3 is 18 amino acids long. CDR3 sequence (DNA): TGTGCCAGCAGCTCCCTCCTCTGGGACAGGGTGGGGGTCACTGAAGCTTTCTTT. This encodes CASSSLLWDRVGVTEAFF. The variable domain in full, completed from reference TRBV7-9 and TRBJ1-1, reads DTGVSQNPRHKITKRGQNVTFRCDPISEHNRLYWYRQTLGQGPEFLTYFQNEAQLEKSRLLSDRFSAERPKGSFSTLEIQRTEQGDSAMYLCASSSLLWDRVGVTEAFFGQGTRLTVV.

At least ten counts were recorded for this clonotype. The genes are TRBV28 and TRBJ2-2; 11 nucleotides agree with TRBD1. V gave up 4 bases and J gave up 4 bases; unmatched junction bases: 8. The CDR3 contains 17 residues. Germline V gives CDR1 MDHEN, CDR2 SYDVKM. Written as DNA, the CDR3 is TGTGCCAGCAGTTCTCCTGGACAGGGGGCTGGCACCGGGGAGCTGTTTTTT. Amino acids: CASSSPGQGAGTGELFF. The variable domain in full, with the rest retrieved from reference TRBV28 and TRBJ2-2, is DVKVTQSSRYLVKRTGEKVFLECVQDMDHENMFWYRQDPGLGLRLIYFSYDVKMKEKGDIPEGYSVSREKKERFSLILESASTNQTSMYLCASSSPGQGAGTGELFFGEGSRLTVL.

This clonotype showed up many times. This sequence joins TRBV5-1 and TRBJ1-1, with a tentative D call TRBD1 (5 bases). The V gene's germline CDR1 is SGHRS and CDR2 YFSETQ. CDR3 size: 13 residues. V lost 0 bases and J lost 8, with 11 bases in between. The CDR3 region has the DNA TGCGCCAGCAGCTTGGGGCAGAGGGACGAAGCTTTCTTT. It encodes CASSLGQRDEAFF.

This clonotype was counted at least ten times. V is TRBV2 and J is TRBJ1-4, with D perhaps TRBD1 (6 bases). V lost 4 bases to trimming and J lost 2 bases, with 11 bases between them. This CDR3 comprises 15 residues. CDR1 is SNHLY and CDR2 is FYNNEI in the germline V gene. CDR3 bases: TGTGCCAGCAGTGTGTTCGGACAGACTAATGAAAAACTGTTTTTT. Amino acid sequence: CASSVFGQTNEKLFF. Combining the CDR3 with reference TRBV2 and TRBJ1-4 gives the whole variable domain EPEVTQTPSHQVTQMGQEVILRCVPISNHLYFYWYRQILGQKVEFLVSFYNNEISEKSEIFDDQFSVERPDGSNFTLKIRSTKLEDSAMYFCASSVFGQTNEKLFFGSGTQLSVL.

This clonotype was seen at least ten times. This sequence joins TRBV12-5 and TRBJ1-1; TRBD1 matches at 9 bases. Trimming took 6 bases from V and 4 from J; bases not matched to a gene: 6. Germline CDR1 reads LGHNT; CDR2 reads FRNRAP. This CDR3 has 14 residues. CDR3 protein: CASGLGQGITEAFF. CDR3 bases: TGTGCTAGTGGCCTGGGACAGGGTATCACTGAAGCTTTCTTT.

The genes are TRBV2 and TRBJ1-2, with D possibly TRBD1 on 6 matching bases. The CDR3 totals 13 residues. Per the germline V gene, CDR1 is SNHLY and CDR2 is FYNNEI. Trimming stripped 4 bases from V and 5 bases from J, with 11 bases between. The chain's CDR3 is CASSGEGGYGYTF. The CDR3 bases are TGTGCCAGCAGTGGAGAGGGGGGGTATGGCTACACCTTC. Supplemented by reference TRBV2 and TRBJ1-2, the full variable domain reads EPEVTQTPSHQVTQMGQEVILRCVPISNHLYFYWYRQILGQKVEFLVSFYNNEISEKSEIFDDQFSVERPDGSNFTLKIRSTKLEDSAMYFCASSGEGGYGYTFGSGTRLTVV.

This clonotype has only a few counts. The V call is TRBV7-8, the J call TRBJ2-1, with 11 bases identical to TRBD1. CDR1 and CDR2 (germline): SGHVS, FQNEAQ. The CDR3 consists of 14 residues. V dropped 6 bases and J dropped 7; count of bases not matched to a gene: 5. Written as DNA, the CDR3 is TGTGCCAGCAGGGCCGGGACAGGGGGAAATGAGCAGTTCTTC. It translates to CASRAGTGGNEQFF.

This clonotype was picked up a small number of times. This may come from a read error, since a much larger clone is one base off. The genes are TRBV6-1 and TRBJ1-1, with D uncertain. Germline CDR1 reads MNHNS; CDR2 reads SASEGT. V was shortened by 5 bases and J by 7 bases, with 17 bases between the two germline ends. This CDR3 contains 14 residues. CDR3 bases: TGTGCCAGCAGTCACGAGAGGAATCGCTTTGAAGCTTTCTTT. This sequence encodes CASSHERNRFEAFF.